Below, 26 T cell receptor beta chains from the same sample are listed, as sequenced in a study of molecular identifiers for immune sequencing clone quantification. A single record per CDR3 protein comes from TCRdb applying MiXCR to the PCR reads. The profile shows about 640,000 distinct CDR3 sequences, nearly 20% of them singletons. Source material: naive CD8+ T cells from blood, with Jurkat cell RNA spiked in. Indicated subset: FACS-sorted CD8+CD4-CCR7+CD45RA+ naive T cells. Receptors originate from a human donor in good health. Some libraries in this study had Jurkat cell RNA spiked in.

CDR3: CASRLPDYDEQYF. The CDR3 DNA reads as TGTGCCAGCAGGCTGCCGGATTACGACGAGCAGTACTTC. This chain uses TRBV11-2 with TRBJ2-7; no firm D call. V lost 6 bases, J lost 5 bases, and 14 bases lay in between. Germline V lookup: CDR1 SGHAT, CDR2 FQNNGV. The CDR3 contains 13 residues.

As regards this clonotype: This clone may be a read error of a much larger clone one base away. This sequence joins TRBV7-4 and TRBJ1-5; D is uncertain. Gene TRBJ2-3 matches the end of the DNA better, so the J call may be wrong. Germline V gene lookup returns CDR1 SGHVT and CDR2 SQSDAQ. The CDR3 extends over 14 amino acids. CDR3 coding DNA: TGTGCCAGCAGCATCCTACGGAGTCATCAGCCCCAGTATTTT. Amino acid sequence: CASSILRSHQPQYF.

This clonotype was recorded a few times. The genes are TRBV7-8 and TRBJ2-1; D is possibly TRBD1 or TRBD2 (5 bases each). The CDR3 runs to 18 residues. Trimming stripped 1 base from V and 0 bases from J, with 16 bases between. CDR1 SGHVS and CDR2 FQNEAQ come from the germline V gene. The CDR3 protein is CASSLGYVGASSYNEQFF. The CDR3 DNA is TGTGCCAGCAGCTTAGGGTATGTCGGGGCTAGCTCCTACAATGAGCAGTTCTTC.

The rearrangement uses TRBV19 and TRBJ2-1, with 7 bases lining up with TRBD1. This CDR3 spans 16 amino acids. The trim removed 3 bases at V and 6 bases at J, leaving 11 bases unmatched. Germline CDR1 reads LNHDA; CDR2 reads SQIVND (reference sequence). This CDR3 is CASSIGGRGRGNEQFF. For the CDR3, the DNA is TGTGCCAGTAGTATCGGAGGTAGGGGGCGCGGCAATGAGCAGTTCTTC.

Many counts were recorded for this clonotype. The rearrangement links TRBV15 to TRBJ2-1; 9 bases match TRBD1. After removal of 3 bases from V and 4 bases from J, the junction contained 4 bases not matched to a gene. Germline CDR1 and CDR2: LNHNV and YYDKDF (reference sequence). The CDR3 covers 15 residues. The CDR3 coding sequence is TGTGCCACCAGCAGCCTAGGGACAGGGTACAATGAGCAGTTCTTC. Protein product: CATSSLGTGYNEQFF.

This clonotype was detected only a few times. The junction and the germline gene differ at one end; a read error may be behind it. V and J are TRBV4-2 and TRBJ2-1; D not certain. Looked up from germline, CDR1 is LGHNA and CDR2 is YNFKEQ. The CDR3 contains 13 residues. In DNA form, the CDR3 reads TGTGCCAGCAACCAAGTCGGCTTCGATGAGCAGTTCTTC. Protein product: CASNQVGFDEQFF.

This clonotype has a count of ten or more. The chain combines TRBV4-3 with TRBJ2-1, with D tentatively TRBD1 (5 bases). Germline values: CDR1 LGHNA, CDR2 YSLEER. The CDR3 runs 13 residues. Trimming took 4 bases from V and 4 from J, leaving 8 bases between them. CDR3 loop: CASSRTGYNEQFF. In DNA, the CDR3 is TGCGCCAGCAGCCGAACAGGATACAATGAGCAGTTCTTC.

This clonotype was seen many times. The chain uses TRBV19 and TRBJ2-7; 11 nucleotides line up with TRBD2. Germline CDR1 is LNHDA and CDR2 is SQIVND (reference sequence). This CDR3 comprises 14 residues. J gave up 4 bases and V 6 bases, and 5 bases lay outside the gene matches. The DNA for the CDR3 is TGTGCCAGTAGCGCGGGACTAGCGGAATACGAGCAGTACTTC. This translates into CASSAGLAEYEQYF.

On this clonotype: Just one base apart from a much larger clone, this may be a read error. J is TRBJ1-1 and V is TRBV6-2 or TRBV6-3; D unclear. The germline gives CDR1 MNHEY, CDR2 SVGEGT. The V end was cut by 0 bases, the J end by 11 bases, with 7 bases between. There are 11 residues in the CDR3. CDR3 residues: CASSYSGGAFF. The CDR3 coding sequence is TGTGCCAGCAGTTACTCCGGCGGCGCTTTCTTT.

The table lists this clonotype with many counts. The chain uses TRBV20-1 and TRBJ2-7; 12 bases map to TRBD1. The J segment lost 5 bases and the V segment lost 3 bases, leaving 8 bases of the junction unmatched. The CDR3 is 15 amino acids. Germline lookup yields CDR1 DFQATT and CDR2 SNEGSKA (reference sequence). The CDR3 DNA is TGCAGTGCTAGGGGCCCGGGACAGGGGGCTGACGAGCAGTACTTC. This codes for CSARGPGQGADEQYF.

At least ten counts were recorded for this clonotype. The chain is built from TRBV29-1 and TRBJ1-1; D not resolved. Trimming stripped 6 bases from V and 8 bases from J, with 13 bases between. Germline CDR1 and CDR2: SQVTM and ANQGSEA. The CDR3 is 11 residues long. The CDR3 spells CSVKYTDEAFF. CDR3 sequence (DNA): TGCAGCGTGAAGTACACGGACGAAGCTTTCTTT.

In its sample, this clonotype was seen a few times. The rearrangement links TRBV4-3 to TRBJ1-4, with D tentatively TRBD1 (5 bases). Germline CDR1 LGHNA, CDR2 YSLEER. The CDR3 length is 17 residues. V dropped 0 bases and J dropped 5 bases, with 16 bases sitting between them. CDR3 sequence (DNA): TGCGCCAGCAGCCAAGATTCGAGGACATCCGGAAATGAAAAACTGTTTTTT. Amino acid sequence: CASSQDSRTSGNEKLFF.

This clonotype was detected many times. The rearrangement links TRBV5-6 to TRBJ2-7; D is ambiguous. The CDR3 spans 12 residues. CDR1 SGHDT and CDR2 YYEEEE come from the germline V gene. Trimming removed 0 bases at V and 7 bases at J, with 8 bases between. The CDR3 protein is CASSLAGREQYF. CDR3 coding DNA: TGTGCCAGCAGCTTGGCTGGTCGAGAGCAGTACTTC. Together with reference TRBV5-6 and TRBJ2-7, the CDR3 gives the full variable domain: DAGVTQSPTHLIKTRGQQVTLRCSPKSGHDTVSWYQQALGQGPQFIFQYYEEEERQRGNFPDRFSGHQFPNYSSELNVNALLLGDSALYLCASSLAGREQYFGPGTRLTVT.

There are many counts of this clonotype. The chain recombines TRBV29-1 with TRBJ1-1, with D perhaps TRBD1 (5 bases). The CDR3 runs to 12 residues. The V gene lost 4 bases and the J gene lost 4 bases, with 10 bases spanning the gap. Germline loops: CDR1 SQVTM, CDR2 ANQGSEA. The CDR3 bases are TGCAGCGTTGCGGCGGGGGGCACTGAAGCTTTCTTT. As protein: CSVAAGGTEAFF. The full variable domain, in which reference TRBV29-1 and TRBJ1-1 provide the parts outside the CDR3, is SAVISQKPSRDICQRGTSLTIQCQVDSQVTMMFWYRQQPGQSLTLIATANQGSEATYESGFVIDKFPISRPNLTFSTLTVSNMSPEDSSIYLCSVAAGGTEAFFGQGTRLTVV.

This clonotype showed up many times. This sequence joins TRBV5-5 and TRBJ1-1; tentative D call: TRBD1 (5 bases). This CDR3 has 15 residues. The V and J ends lost 2 bases and 0 bases respectively, with 11 bases between them. Germline-derived CDR1 and CDR2 are SGHKS and YYEKEE (reference sequence). DNA of the CDR3: TGTGCCAGCAGCTTAACGGGACCCATGAACACTGAAGCTTTCTTT. Translating it yields CASSLTGPMNTEAFF. The whole variable domain, remainder taken from reference TRBV5-5 and TRBJ1-1, is DAGVTQSPTHLIKTRGQQVTLRCSPISGHKSVSWYQQVLGQGPQFIFQYYEKEERGRGNFPDRFSARQFPNYSSELNVNALLLGDSALYLCASSLTGPMNTEAFFGQGTRLTVV.

This clonotype has ten or more counts. The chain employs TRBV6-5 and TRBJ2-5; D is undetermined. V lost 6 bases and J 0 bases, leaving 11 bases between the germline ends. This CDR3 comprises 14 residues. CDR1 is MNHEY, CDR2 SVGAGI, per germline. CDR3 DNA: TGTGCCAGCAGCTCCGACCCAGACCAAGAGACCCAGTACTTC. Amino acids: CASSSDPDQETQYF.

This chain links TRBV15 with TRBJ2-3; D perhaps matches TRBD2 (6 bases). With 11 bases removed from V and 6 bases from J, the gap between germline ends came to 18 bases. The V gene's germline CDR1 is LNHNV and CDR2 YYDKDF (reference sequence). The CDR3 has 13 amino acids. CDR3 sequence (DNA): TGTGCCGCCACCACGACTAGGTCGGATACGCAGTATTTT. Its translation: CAATTTRSDTQYF.

This clonotype showed up many times. The V call is TRBV7-9, the J call TRBJ2-7, with TRBD2 as a possible D gene (5 bases). The CDR3 consists of 11 residues. CDR1 SEHNR and CDR2 FQNEAQ come from the germline V gene (reference sequence). V lost 6 bases, J lost 12 bases, and 15 bases lay in between. The DNA of the CDR3 is TGTGCCAGCAGTGGGTCGGAGGAGGTGTACTTC. Amino acid sequence: CASSGSEEVYF.

The chain has TRBV11-2 and TRBJ2-5; 12 bases are shared with TRBD1. After removal of 5 bases from V and 6 bases from J, the junction contained 7 bases not matched to a gene. Germline CDR1 is SGHAT and CDR2 is FQNNGV. The CDR3 covers 15 residues. The CDR3 loop is CASSPGQGARQTQYF. As DNA, the CDR3 is TGTGCCAGCAGCCCGGGACAGGGGGCGCGACAGACCCAGTACTTC.

The chain recombines TRBV4-1 with TRBJ2-2; D call uncertain. V was clipped by 2 bases and J by 4 bases, with 5 bases between them. Germline V gives CDR1 MGHRA, CDR2 YSYEKL. The CDR3 is made up of 13 amino acids. The CDR3 protein is CASSQLSTGELFF. The CDR3 nucleotides are TGCGCCAGCAGCCAACTGAGCACCGGGGAGCTGTTTTTT.

This clonotype came up a few times. This clone may be a read error of a much larger clone one base away. The rearrangement joins TRBV5-6 to TRBJ2-7; TRBD2 matches at 9 bases. Per the germline V gene, CDR1 is SGHDT and CDR2 is YYEEEE. This CDR3 has 16 amino acids. The DNA for the CDR3 is TGTGCCAGCAGGCTCCATGGTGCGGGAGGGCACTACGAGCGGTACTTC. This sequence encodes CASRLHGAGGHYERYF.

This clonotype was detected many times. V is TRBV6-2 or TRBV6-3 and J is TRBJ2-1; weak D call: TRBD2 (5 bases). Per the germline V gene, CDR1 is MNHEY and CDR2 is SVGEGT. The CDR3 loop spans 12 amino acids. V was cut by 2 bases and J by 7 bases, with 6 bases left in between. The CDR3, as DNA: TGTGCCAGCAGTTACGGGAGAAATGAGCAGTTCTTC. Translation: CASSYGRNEQFF.

There are many counts of this clonotype. V gene TRBV4-3 combines with J gene TRBJ2-3; 10 positions match TRBD2. After removal of 2 bases from V and 2 bases from J, the junction contained 7 bases not matched to a gene. Germline CDR1 reads LGHNA; CDR2 reads YSLEER. This CDR3 is built from 17 residues. CDR3 nucleotides: TGCGCCAGCAGCCAACAGCGGGGGGGCCAGCCCACAGATACGCAGTATTTT. Its translation is CASSQQRGGQPTDTQYF.

This chain joins TRBV20-1 and TRBJ2-7, with TRBD2 identical over 10 bases. The CDR3 length is 13 residues. Germline values: CDR1 DFQATT, CDR2 SNEGSKA (reference sequence). With V trimmed by 5 bases and J by 5 bases, 6 bases remained unmatched. The CDR3 sequence is CSADPSGSNEQYF. The CDR3, as DNA: TGCAGTGCTGACCCTAGCGGGAGTAACGAGCAGTACTTC.

About this clonotype: This could be a read error, since a much larger clone is one nucleotide away. CDR3 loop: CAMGDRHTGELFF. The CDR3, as DNA: TGTGCGATGGGGGACCGACACACCGGGGAGCTGTTTTTT. V usage is TRBV28 and J usage is TRBJ2-2; the D gene could be TRBD1 or TRBD2 (5 bases each). Germline V gene data show CDR1 as MDHEN and CDR2 as SYDVKM. The CDR3 contains 13 residues.

For this clonotype: This clone may be a read error of a much larger clone one base away. Because the CDR3 is missing its conserved closing phenylalanine or tryptophan, this is likely a read error. The chain recombines TRBV6-5 with TRBJ2-3; TRBD1 might be the D (6 bases). CDR1 is MNHEY and CDR2 is SVGAGI in the germline V gene. CDR3 length equals 17 residues. V lost 2 bases and J 6 bases, leaving 21 bases between the germline ends. This CDR3 reads CASSYTRDTETSDTQYS. The CDR3 bases are TGTGCCAGCAGTTACACCCGGGACACAGAAACATCGGATACGCAGTATTCT.